This T cell receptor (beta chain) stems from a study of fetal regulatory T cell absence and autoimmunity. This CDR3 has 15 amino acids. Germline V gene lookup returns CDR1 LNHDA and CDR2 SQIVND (reference sequence). Trimming took off 3 bases at V and 4 bases at J, with 12 bases between the two ends. Sequencing was at survey level. Clones were read by immunoSEQ multiplex PCR, and TCRdb kept only the in-frame ones, dropping some. The data contain 95,000 to 100,000 clones, roughly 78% of them singletons. The receptor was derived from a male donor with IPEX syndrome. The chain links TRBV19 to TRBJ2-2; D unclear. The sample taken for sequencing was pancreas tissue. In DNA form, the CDR3 reads TGTGCCAGTAGTATTTTGTCTGGACCCACCGGGGAGCTGTTTTTT. It is translated as CASSILSGPTGELFF.